This T cell receptor (beta chain) appears in the sequencing data of a study of T cells after yellow fever vaccination. CDR1 and CDR2 from the germline V gene are WSHSY and SAAADI. Trimming took 7 bases from V and 7 from J, leaving 15 bases between them. The CDR3 runs 13 residues. TCRdb reprocessed the 5' RACE reads via MiXCR and lists one record per CDR3 protein. The sample lists 500,000 to 650,000 distinct CDR3 sequences, less than 20% occurring once. This receptor was taken from a man aged 18 to 29 who received the YFV17D yellow fever vaccine. The chain is built from TRBV10-2 and TRBJ2-3, with D perhaps matching TRBD1 or TRBD2 (6 bases each). The sample consisted of PBMCs, taken 5 to 6 days after the first yellow fever vaccination. CDR3 in amino acids: CASKGEVANTQYF. In DNA, the CDR3 is TGCGCCAGCAAGGGGGAGGTGGCGAATACGCAGTATTTT.